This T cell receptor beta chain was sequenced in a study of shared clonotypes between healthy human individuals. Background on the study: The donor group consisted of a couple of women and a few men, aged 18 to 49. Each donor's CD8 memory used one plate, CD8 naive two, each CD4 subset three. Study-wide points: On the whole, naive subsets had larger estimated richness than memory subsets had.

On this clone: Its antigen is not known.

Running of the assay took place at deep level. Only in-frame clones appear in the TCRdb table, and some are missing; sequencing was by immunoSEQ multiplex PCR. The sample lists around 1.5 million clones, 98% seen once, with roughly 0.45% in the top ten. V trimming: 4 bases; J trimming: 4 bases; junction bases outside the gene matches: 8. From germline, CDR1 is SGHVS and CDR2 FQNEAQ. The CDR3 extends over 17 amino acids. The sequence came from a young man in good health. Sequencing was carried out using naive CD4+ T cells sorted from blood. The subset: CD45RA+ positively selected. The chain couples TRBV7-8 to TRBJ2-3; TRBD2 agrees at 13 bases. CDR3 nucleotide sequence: TGTGCCAGCAGCTGGGGGACTAGCGGGATAGGTGCAGATACGCAGTATTTT. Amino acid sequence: CASSWGTSGIGADTQYF.